The following is a T cell receptor (beta chain) sequence with its context. Its matching antigen is unknown. The data originate from a study of T cell responses to AZD1222 COVID-19 vaccine. Points from the study as a whole: White British people made up most donors, females outnumbered males, and clonal diversity was possibly underestimated. AZD1222 recipients seropositive at baseline numbered only five to seven.

The germline V gene has CDR1 LGHDT and CDR2 YNNKEL (reference sequence). The CDR3 loop spans 18 amino acids. V shed 4 bases and J shed 1 base, with 17 bases lying between them. This table comes from immunoSEQ multiplex PCR, and its TCRdb copy is limited to in-frame clones, with some not included. The repertoire consists of about 100,000 clones, with more than 75% occurring once and the leading ten covering 4% to 4.5%. The sequence was collected from an adult in good health. The source material was peripheral blood, sampled on day 0 of MenACWY control vaccination. The chain links TRBV3-1 (or the pseudogene TRBV3-2) to TRBJ2-6, with D possibly matching TRBD1 (6 bases). The CDR3 DNA sequence: TGTGCCAGCAGCCGTCCGTATAGGGGGACGTCTGGGGCCAACGTCCTGACTTTC. This translates into CASSRPYRGTSGANVLTF.